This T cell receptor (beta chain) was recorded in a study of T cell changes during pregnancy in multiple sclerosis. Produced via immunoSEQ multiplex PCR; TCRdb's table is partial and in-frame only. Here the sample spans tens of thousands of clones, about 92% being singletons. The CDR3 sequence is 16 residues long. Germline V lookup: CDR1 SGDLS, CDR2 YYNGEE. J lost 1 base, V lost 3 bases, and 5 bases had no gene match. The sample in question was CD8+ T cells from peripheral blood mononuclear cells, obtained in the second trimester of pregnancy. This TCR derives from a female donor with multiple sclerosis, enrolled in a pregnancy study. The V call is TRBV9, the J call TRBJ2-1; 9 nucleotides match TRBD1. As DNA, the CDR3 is TGTGCCAGCAGCGCGTACAGGGGGCCTTCCTACAATGAGCAGTTCTTC. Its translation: CASSAYRGPSYNEQFF.